These 28 T cell receptor beta chains came from one sample sequenced in a study of radiotherapy plus CTLA-4 blockade in lung cancer. TCRdb's copy holds only in-frame clones and misses some; the assay was immunoSEQ multiplex PCR. The data hold roughly 78,000 clones, with 78% observed a single time. The input for sequencing was peripheral blood, taken from a patient treated with radiotherapy plus ipilimumab. The receptors shown here come from a human donor with non-small cell lung cancer who had a complete response to radiotherapy plus ipilimumab.

This chain uses TRBV6-5 with TRBJ2-6, with unresolved D. V lost 10 bases and J 0 bases, leaving 13 bases between the germline ends. The CDR3 covers 15 residues. Germline V gene sequence: CDR1 MNHEY, CDR2 SVGAGI. Here the CDR3 reads CAISPVVSGANVLTF. The CDR3 DNA sequence: TGTGCCATCTCGCCGGTGGTCTCTGGGGCCAACGTCCTGACTTTC.

Regarding this clone: Other DNA sequences of this sample code for an identical CDR3. J is TRBJ1-3 and V is TRBV5-1, with unresolved D. The V and J ends lost 0 bases and 4 bases respectively, with 5 bases between them. The V gene's germline CDR1 is SGHRS and CDR2 YFSETQ. CDR3 length: 13 residues. The CDR3 DNA reads TGCGCCAGCAGCTTGGCGGCGGGAAACACCATATATTTT. Protein: CASSLAAGNTIYF.

The V and J genes are TRBV27 and TRBJ2-1, with 7 bases lining up with TRBD1. V shed 2 bases and J 7 bases; nucleotides not matched to a gene: 2. This CDR3 has 13 amino acids. CDR1 is MNHEY, CDR2 SMNVEV, per germline (reference sequence). CDR3 coding DNA: TGTGCCAGCAGTTTAACAGGGGTAAATGAGCAGTTCTTC. It translates to CASSLTGVNEQFF.

The chain has TRBV7-9 and TRBJ1-1; no clear D gene. Germline values: CDR1 SEHNR, CDR2 FQNEAQ (reference sequence). Trimming left V 4 bases short and J 0 bases short, with 12 bases between. The CDR3 has 15 residues. CDR3 nucleotides: TGTGCCAGCAGCTCGAAACTGAGGCTGAACACTGAAGCTTTCTTT. Protein sequence: CASSSKLRLNTEAFF.

The chain links TRBV7-2 to TRBJ2-3, with TRBD2 matching over 8 bases. The CDR3 loop spans 16 amino acids. The V gene end was trimmed by 5 bases and the J gene end by 1 base; junction bases not matched to a gene: 8. Germline V gives CDR1 SGHTA, CDR2 FQGNSA. The CDR3 loop reads CASSPGGAGGTDTQYF. Written as DNA, the CDR3 is TGTGCCAGCAGCCCGGGGGGAGCGGGAGGCACAGATACGCAGTATTTT.

This rearrangement joins TRBV7-8 to TRBJ1-2; D is undetermined. Germline CDR1 SGHVS, CDR2 FQNEAQ. The CDR3 runs 14 residues. The ends were cut back, 1 base at V and 2 bases at J, with 8 bases in the middle. The CDR3 is CASSLVAENYGYTF. The CDR3 nucleotides are TGTGCCAGCAGCTTAGTGGCCGAGAACTATGGCTACACCTTC.

The chain employs TRBV6-6 and TRBJ2-7, with D perhaps matching TRBD1 or TRBD2 (5 bases each). The CDR3 covers 15 residues. The V end was cut by 2 bases, the J end by 9 bases, with 20 bases between. Germline V gives CDR1 MNHNY, CDR2 SVGAGI (reference sequence). CDR3 nucleotides: TGTGCCAGCAGTTACAACGGGGACCTCGTTTCTGGGCAGTACGTC. This encodes CASSYNGDLVSGQYV.

The rearrangement links TRBV6-1 to TRBJ1-2; no clear D. CDR3 length: 14 residues. Germline-derived CDR1 and CDR2 are MNHNS and SASEGT. V was trimmed by 7 bases and J by 0 bases, leaving 12 bases between them. The CDR3 nucleotides are TGTGCCAGCAACCCCGGGCCCTCTAACTATGGCTACACCTTC. Its translation is CASNPGPSNYGYTF.

The chain employs TRBV30 and TRBJ1-5; TRBD1 agrees at 7 bases. The CDR3 is 17 amino acids. The germline V gene has CDR1 GTSNPN and CDR2 SVGIG (reference sequence). The V gene end was trimmed by 1 base and the J gene end by 4 bases; junction bases not matched to a gene: 13. CDR3 coding DNA: TGTGCCTGGAGTGCCCACAGAACCGGGACAGCTAATCAGCCCCAGCATTTT. Translated: CAWSAHRTGTANQPQHF.

The chain joins TRBV18 to TRBJ1-4; D is ambiguous. The CDR3 totals 14 residues. V lost 1 base to trimming and J lost 4 bases, with 7 bases between them. Germline values: CDR1 KGHSH, CDR2 LQKENI. CDR3 sequence reads: CASSPRSDNEKLFF. CDR3 nucleotide sequence: TGTGCCAGCTCACCACGGAGTGATAATGAAAAACTGTTTTTT.

The rearrangement links TRBV13 to TRBJ1-1, with a possible D match to TRBD1 (6 bases). The CDR3 runs to 12 residues. The germline V and J ends were trimmed by 5 bases and 8 bases, with 12 bases remaining between them. Germline loops: CDR1 PRHDT, CDR2 FYEKMQ (reference sequence). The CDR3 is CASSLWTAEAFF. The CDR3 DNA reads as TGTGCCAGCAGCCTATGGACAGCAGAAGCTTTCTTT.

This clone occurred a few times. The CDR3 protein is CASSQVPQGTGANVLTF. The CDR3, as DNA: TGCGCCAGCAGCCAAGTGCCCCAGGGCACTGGGGCCAACGTCCTGACTTTC. This sequence joins TRBV4-3 and TRBJ2-6, with D perhaps TRBD1 (5 bases). Trimming pared 1 base from V and 2 bases from J, leaving 12 bases between. Germline V CDR1 and CDR2: LGHNA, YSLEER. The CDR3 is 17 residues long.

The chain combines TRBV9 with TRBJ2-6; 10 bases map to TRBD1. The V gene end was trimmed by 4 bases and the J gene end by 0 bases; junction bases not matched to a gene: 16. This CDR3 is 21 amino acids long. Germline assignment: CDR1 SGDLS and CDR2 YYNGEE. The CDR3 DNA follows: TGTGCCAGCAGCATACCGGGACAGGGGACCTTACCCCCCTCTGGGGCCAACGTCCTGACTTTC. This codes for CASSIPGQGTLPPSGANVLTF.

The chain carries TRBV9 and TRBJ1-1, with D possibly TRBD1 on 6 matching bases. Germline V CDR1 and CDR2: SGDLS, YYNGEE. The CDR3 consists of 14 residues. The ends were cut back, 2 bases at V and 7 bases at J, with 15 bases in the middle. The CDR3 protein is CASSVGEGTHEAFF. CDR3 coding DNA: TGTGCCAGCAGCGTGGGGGAAGGGACACATGAAGCTTTCTTT.

The chain recombines TRBV7-9 with TRBJ2-7; D remains unclear. The length of the CDR3 is 11 residues. Per germline, CDR1 SEHNR and CDR2 FQNEAQ (reference sequence). V was cut by 3 bases and J by 6 bases, with 6 bases left in between. The CDR3 protein is CASSFWAEQYF. The CDR3 bases are TGTGCCAGCAGCTTTTGGGCCGAGCAGTACTTC. Complete variable domain (other parts from reference TRBV7-9 and TRBJ2-7): DTGVSQNPRHKITKRGQNVTFRCDPISEHNRLYWYRQTLGQGPEFLTYFQNEAQLEKSRLLSDRFSAERPKGSFSTLEIQRTEQGDSAMYLCASSFWAEQYFGPGTRLTVT.

This chain connects TRBV29-1 to TRBJ2-7; D is perhaps TRBD2 (7 bases). CDR3 length: 15 amino acids. Germline CDR1 is SQVTM and CDR2 is ANQGSEA. V gave up 8 bases and J gave up 0 bases, with 20 bases separating them. CDR3 sequence: CSSGDYRGASYEQYF. The CDR3 DNA reads TGCAGCTCAGGGGATTATCGGGGGGCCTCCTACGAGCAGTACTTC.

V gene TRBV5-5 combines with J gene TRBJ1-2, with D maybe TRBD1 (5 bases). CDR1 and CDR2 (germline): SGHKS, YYEKEE (reference sequence). The CDR3 is made up of 15 amino acids. Trimming took 0 bases from V and 5 from J, leaving 14 bases between them. In DNA form, the CDR3 reads TGTGCCAGCAGCTTGGCCGGGGGTATAAGGTATGGCTACACCTTC. This translates into CASSLAGGIRYGYTF.

V is TRBV4-1 and J is TRBJ2-6; TRBD2 aligns across 7 bases. Germline lookup yields CDR1 MGHRA and CDR2 YSYEKL. The ends lost 3 bases at V and 0 bases at J; junction bases unmatched: 11. The CDR3 totals 19 residues. The DNA of the CDR3 is TGCGCCAGCAGCCAGTTCAGCTTCGGGGGGAGCTCTGGGGCCAACGTCCTGACTTTC. It encodes CASSQFSFGGSSGANVLTF.

V is TRBV6-5 and J is TRBJ1-4; D perhaps matches TRBD1 (5 bases). Germline V gene lookup returns CDR1 MNHEY and CDR2 SVGAGI. CDR3 length: 15 amino acids. Trimming stripped 5 bases from V and 8 bases from J, with 18 bases between. CDR3: CASSPAGPTGEKLFF. CDR3 coding DNA: TGTGCCAGCAGTCCTGCGGGGCCTACGGGGGAAAAACTGTTTTTT.

The chain uses TRBV10-3 and TRBJ2-1; D is possibly TRBD1 (5 bases). Germline V gives CDR1 ENHRY, CDR2 SYGVKD. V lost 2 bases and J lost 5, with 10 bases in between. The length of the CDR3 is 14 residues. CDR3 nucleotides: TGTGCCATCAGTGAGGACAGTACGAACAATGAGCAGTTCTTC. This translates into CAISEDSTNNEQFF.

The table lists this clone with a count of one. This chain uses TRBV11-2 with TRBJ2-1, with TRBD2 matching over 9 bases. Trimming removed 1 base from V and 4 bases from J; junction bases left unmatched: 5. The CDR3 has 16 residues. Looked up from germline, CDR1 is SGHAT and CDR2 is FQNNGV. The CDR3 DNA follows: TGTGCCAGCAGCTTAGGTAGCGGGGGTCATTACAATGAGCAGTTCTTC. Protein: CASSLGSGGHYNEQFF. Filled out from reference TRBV11-2 and TRBJ2-1, the complete variable domain reads EAGVAQSPRYKIIEKRQSVAFWCNPISGHATLYWYQQILGQGPKLLIQFQNNGVVDDSQLPKDRFSAERLKGVDSTLKIQPAKLEDSAVYLCASSLGSGGHYNEQFFGPGTRLTVL.

V is TRBV15 and J is TRBJ1-4; D remains ambiguous. CDR1 and CDR2 from the germline V gene are LNHNV and YYDKDF (reference sequence). V lost 0 bases to trimming and J lost 5 bases, with 13 bases between them. The CDR3 is made up of 16 amino acids. CDR3 sequence reads: CATSRDGGPINEKLFF. CDR3 nucleotides: TGTGCCACCAGCAGAGATGGCGGCCCGATAAATGAAAAACTGTTTTTT.

CDR3 nucleotide sequence: TGTGCCAGCAGCTTAGTACAGGGTGGGGCCAACGTCCTGACTTTC. It encodes CASSLVQGGANVLTF. The chain uses TRBV7-9 and TRBJ2-6; TRBD1 is a possible D gene (6 bases). Deletions cut 1 base from V and 3 bases from J, with 7 bases between. Germline V gene sequence: CDR1 SEHNR, CDR2 FQNEAQ (reference sequence). This CDR3 is 15 amino acids long. Variable domain in full (rest from reference TRBV7-9 and TRBJ2-6): DTGVSQNPRHKITKRGQNVTFRCDPISEHNRLYWYRQTLGQGPEFLTYFQNEAQLEKSRLLSDRFSAERPKGSFSTLEIQRTEQGDSAMYLCASSLVQGGANVLTFGAGSRLTVL.

The chain combines TRBV7-2 with TRBJ1-1; D is ambiguous. Trimming took off 5 bases at V and 6 bases at J, with 13 bases between the two ends. Germline V gene sequence: CDR1 SGHTA, CDR2 FQGNSA. This CDR3 has 13 amino acids. The CDR3 sequence: CASSLRAYAEAFF. CDR3 DNA sequence: TGTGCCAGCAGCCTGAGAGCTTACGCTGAAGCTTTCTTT.

This clone has only one observation. The V call is TRBV7-2, the J call TRBJ2-2; TRBD1 matches 8 bases. Trimming removed 4 bases from V and 2 bases from J; junction bases left unmatched: 6. Germline-derived CDR1 and CDR2 are SGHTA and FQGNSA. This CDR3 is built from 16 residues. CDR3 sequence (DNA): TGTGCCAGCAGCTCCCGGACAGGGTATAACACCGGGGAGCTGTTTTTT. Encoded protein: CASSSRTGYNTGELFF.

This chain links TRBV19 with TRBJ2-5; 10 bases align to TRBD1. CDR3 size: 16 residues. Germline V gives CDR1 LNHDA, CDR2 SQIVND (reference sequence). V trimming: 3 bases; J trimming: 5 bases; junction bases outside the gene matches: 9. CDR3 bases: TGTGCCAGTAGTATGGTAGTGGGACAGGGGTGGGAGACCCAGTACTTC. It is translated as CASSMVVGQGWETQYF. The variable domain in full, completed from reference TRBV19 and TRBJ2-5, reads DGGITQSPKYLFRKEGQNVTLSCEQNLNHDAMYWYRQDPGQGLRLIYYSQIVNDFQKGDIAEGYSVSREKKESFPLTVTSAQKNPTAFYLCASSMVVGQGWETQYFGPGTRLLVL.

Turning to this clone: One junction end does not reproduce the germline sequence, and a read error may be involved. The chain employs TRBV11-2 and TRBJ1-6; unclear D gene. Per germline, CDR1 SGHAT and CDR2 FQNNGV. The CDR3 loop spans 16 amino acids. The CDR3 coding sequence is TGTGCCAGCAGATATCTGGAGGGCTCCTATAATTCACCCCCCCACTTT. Translating it yields CASRYLEGSYNSPPHF.

The chain links TRBV29-1 to TRBJ2-2, with TRBD1 as a possible D gene (5 bases). Germline CDR1 is SQVTM and CDR2 is ANQGSEA. This CDR3 has 13 amino acids. V was cut by 0 bases and J by 7 bases, with 9 bases left in between. The CDR3 protein is CSVEEVRGGELFF. DNA of the CDR3: TGCAGCGTTGAAGAAGTAAGGGGCGGGGAGCTGTTTTTT.